Below, 24 T cell receptor beta chains from the same sample are listed, as sequenced in a study of blood T cells in healthy people across ages. Combining a sample-barcoded 5' primer with a J-beta primer mix, a second PCR ran for roughly 6 to 12 cycles. Using its own MiXCR run on the 5' RACE reads, TCRdb lists one record per CDR3 protein. The table lists roughly 830,000 distinct CDR3 sequences, about 59% of them singletons. The specimen was blood. These receptors were taken from a man aged 30 to 45 in good health.

CDR3 bases: TGTGCCAGCAGCGCGAAGGCGGTCAGCTCCTACAATGAGCAGTTCTTC. It translates to CASSAKAVSSYNEQFF. The gene calls are TRBV7-2 and TRBJ2-1, with D uncertain. There are 16 residues in the CDR3. Germline assignment: CDR1 SGHTA and CDR2 FQGNSA. V lost 5 bases and J 0 bases, leaving 14 bases between the germline ends.

V gene TRBV12-3 or TRBV12-4 combines with J gene TRBJ1-4; TRBD1 is a possible D gene (5 bases). CDR3 length: 14 residues. V was cut by 3 bases and J by 6 bases, with 11 bases left in between. The CDR3 loop reads CASSFRQKYEKLFF. The CDR3 coding sequence is TGTGCCAGCAGTTTCCGACAGAAGTATGAAAAACTGTTTTTT.

The rearrangement joins TRBV6-5 to TRBJ1-2; D perhaps matches TRBD1 (6 bases). V was pared by 2 bases and J by 8 bases, with 9 bases between. The CDR3 is made up of 12 amino acids. Germline lookup yields CDR1 MNHEY and CDR2 SVGAGI. As DNA, the CDR3 is TGTGCCAGCAGTTACCCAGGGGACGGCTACACCTTC. It translates to CASSYPGDGYTF.

V gene TRBV6-2 or TRBV6-3 combines with J gene TRBJ2-3; D is ambiguous. Between the trimmed V and J ends, which lost 2 bases and 6 bases, there was a span of 12 bases. From germline, CDR1 is MNHEY and CDR2 SVGEGT. The CDR3 runs to 14 residues. In DNA form, the CDR3 reads TGTGCCAGCAGTTACCGACGTCTAAGCGATACGCAGTATTTT. Its translation: CASSYRRLSDTQYF.

This clonotype came up a few times. The chain uses TRBV7-3 and TRBJ2-1; 7 bases match TRBD2. Germline CDR1 is SGHTA and CDR2 is FQGTGA. The CDR3 loop spans 14 amino acids. Unmatched junction bases numbered 7, after V lost 4 bases and J lost 7 bases. CDR3 protein: CASSSWGGKNEQFF. The CDR3 nucleotides are TGTGCCAGCAGCTCCTGGGGAGGGAAGAATGAGCAGTTCTTC.

The chain joins TRBV7-9 to TRBJ2-3, with a weak D call TRBD1 (5 bases). This CDR3 comprises 12 residues. The ends were cut back, 4 bases at V and 12 bases at J, with 14 bases in the middle. Germline V gene lookup returns CDR1 SEHNR and CDR2 FQNEAQ (reference sequence). The CDR3 region has the DNA TGTGCCAGCAGCTCCCTCCAGGGTCCCCAGTATTTT. Its protein is CASSSLQGPQYF.

This clonotype was seen only a few times. The chain links TRBV7-9 to TRBJ1-2; D is uncertain. The CDR3 is 13 residues long. Germline V gene lookup returns CDR1 SEHNR and CDR2 FQNEAQ (reference sequence). V dropped 2 bases and J dropped 6 bases, with 10 bases sitting between them. The chain's CDR3 is CASSLWPEDGYTF. The DNA of the CDR3 is TGTGCCAGCAGCTTATGGCCGGAGGATGGCTACACCTTC. The variable domain in full, with the rest retrieved from reference TRBV7-9 and TRBJ1-2, is DTGVSQNPRHKITKRGQNVTFRCDPISEHNRLYWYRQTLGQGPEFLTYFQNEAQLEKSRLLSDRFSAERPKGSFSTLEIQRTEQGDSAMYLCASSLWPEDGYTFGSGTRLTVV.

Only one count was recorded for this clonotype. The chain recombines TRBV9 with TRBJ2-1; D perhaps matches TRBD1 (5 bases). Trimming shortened V by 2 bases and J by 4 bases, and 10 bases separated the two germline ends. The CDR3 consists of 14 residues. Germline V gene lookup returns CDR1 SGDLS and CDR2 YYNGEE. The CDR3 sequence: CASSVSQGYNEQFF. CDR3 DNA: TGTGCCAGCAGCGTCTCTCAGGGTTACAATGAGCAGTTCTTC.

This rearrangement joins TRBV20-1 to TRBJ2-7, with D unclear. V lost 6 bases and J lost 8, with 17 bases in between. Looked up from germline, CDR1 is DFQATT and CDR2 is SNEGSKA (reference sequence). The CDR3 covers 12 residues. CDR3 bases: TGCAGTGCAAAGAAGCCTCTGGAGCAGCAGTACTTC. This encodes CSAKKPLEQQYF.

This clonotype occurred many times. The chain uses TRBV7-2 and TRBJ2-1; TRBD2 might be the D (6 bases). Germline lookup yields CDR1 SGHTA and CDR2 FQGNSA. The germline V and J ends were trimmed by 5 bases and 2 bases, with 19 bases remaining between them. CDR3 length equals 17 residues. CDR3 nucleotide sequence: TGTGCCAGCAGCACGCCCTCCGGGACTGGAACCTACAATGAGCAGTTCTTC. It yields the protein CASSTPSGTGTYNEQFF.

The gene calls are TRBV7-2 and TRBJ2-5, with 8 bases fitting TRBD1. CDR3 length: 15 amino acids. V dropped 5 bases and J dropped 3; count of bases not matched to a gene: 8. From germline, CDR1 is SGHTA and CDR2 FQGNSA. The CDR3 DNA reads TGTGCCAGCAGCCCGTTGGACAGGGTAAAAGAGACCCAGTACTTC. This encodes CASSPLDRVKETQYF.

This chain links TRBV20-1 with TRBJ2-1; 14 bases match TRBD2. Germline V CDR1 and CDR2: DFQATT, SNEGSKA (reference sequence). Trimming took 3 bases from V and 8 from J; bases not matched to a gene: 6. This CDR3 contains 15 residues. As DNA, the CDR3 is TGCAGTGCTAGTAAAGGGACTAGCGGGGGCGATGAGCAGTTCTTC. It is translated as CSASKGTSGGDEQFF.

The chain has TRBV12-3 or TRBV12-4 and TRBJ2-5, with D tentatively TRBD1 or TRBD2 (5 bases each). The J call is uncertain, as TRBJ2-7 better fits the DNA end. The CDR3 contains 14 residues. CDR3 in amino acids: CASSFFGGWNEQYF. The CDR3, as DNA: TGTGCCAGCAGTTTCTTTGGGGGTTGGAACGAGCAGTACTTC.

The sample holds a few counts of this clonotype. The genes are TRBV7-9 and TRBJ2-3; D unclear. There are 16 residues in the CDR3. Germline V gene sequence: CDR1 SEHNR, CDR2 FQNEAQ (reference sequence). Deletions cut 2 bases from V and 1 base from J, with 13 bases between. The DNA for the CDR3 is TGTGCCAGCAGCTTAATGCCAAGGAGCGGCACAGATACGCAGTATTTT. This sequence encodes CASSLMPRSGTDTQYF.

The chain joins TRBV27 to TRBJ2-5; unclear D gene. Trimming stripped 7 bases from V and 4 bases from J, with 7 bases between. There are 11 residues in the CDR3. Germline loops: CDR1 MNHEY, CDR2 SMNVEV (reference sequence). CDR3 nucleotide sequence: TGTGCCAGCAAGAGTAGAGAGACCCAGTACTTC. Protein product: CASKSRETQYF.

In this sample, this clonotype turned up a few times. V usage is TRBV25-1 and J usage is TRBJ1-2, with 9 bases fitting TRBD1. The CDR3 is 17 residues long. Germline CDR1 MGHDK, CDR2 SYGVNS. V shed 3 bases, J shed 5 bases, and the junction held 13 bases outside the gene matches. CDR3 region: CASSDPGTGPSLYGYTF. CDR3 nucleotide sequence: TGTGCCAGCAGTGATCCGGGGACAGGGCCGAGCTTATATGGCTACACCTTC.

This clonotype occurred a few times. This chain joins TRBV7-9 and TRBJ2-5; D is unclear. Germline V gene sequence: CDR1 SEHNR, CDR2 FQNEAQ (reference sequence). Deletions cut 6 bases from V and 5 bases from J, with 16 bases between. The CDR3 runs 14 residues. CDR3 nucleotides: TGTGCCAGCAGTTTGCCGGCTTCGGGTGAGACCCAGTACTTC. Amino acids: CASSLPASGETQYF.

With respect to this clonotype: A read error may produce the germline difference seen at one junction end. The V gene is TRBV15, the J gene TRBJ2-6; no firm D call. The CDR3 totals 15 residues. Germline CDR1 reads LNHNV; CDR2 reads YYDKDF (reference sequence). The CDR3 here is CATSRVGSEANVLTF. CDR3 nucleotide sequence: TGTGCCACCAGCAGAGTGGGTTCTGAGGCCAACGTCCTGACTTTC.

This clonotype came up a few times. CDR3: CSAQGDISYEQYF. The CDR3 DNA sequence: TGCAGTGCTCAGGGGGACATTTCCTACGAGCAGTACTTC. The chain recombines TRBV20-1 with TRBJ2-7, with TRBD1 matching over 7 bases. The CDR3 is 13 residues long. Per germline, CDR1 DFQATT and CDR2 SNEGSKA (reference sequence). Losses at the gene ends were 5 bases for V and 1 base for J; bases not matched to a gene: 5.

This rearrangement joins TRBV21-1 to TRBJ2-5; TRBD1 is the table's D call, not checked against the DNA. TRBV21-1 represents a pseudogene. This CDR3 has 13 residues. Here the CDR3 DNA reads TGTGCCAGCAGCAAAGGTACAGGGCCGGAGCAGTACTTC. The encoded protein is CASSKGTGPEQYF.

V and J are TRBV9 and TRBJ2-1; D perhaps matches TRBD2 (5 bases). Germline V gene lookup returns CDR1 SGDLS and CDR2 YYNGEE. V was pared by 3 bases and J by 5 bases, with 18 bases between. CDR3 length: 16 amino acids. The CDR3 nucleotides read TGTGCCAGCAGCGCCATGATCACTAGAGTGGACAATGAGCAGTTCTTC. Translated: CASSAMITRVDNEQFF. Filled out from reference TRBV9 and TRBJ2-1, the complete variable domain reads DSGVTQTPKHLITATGQRVTLRCSPRSGDLSVYWYQQSLDQGLQFLIQYYNGEERAKGNILERFSAQQFPDLHSELNLSSLELGDSALYFCASSAMITRVDNEQFFGPGTRLTVL.

This clonotype turned up a few times. This chain links TRBV7-2 with TRBJ2-5; TRBD1 matches at 9 bases. The CDR3 contains 14 residues. Germline trimming cut 4 bases from V and 5 bases from J; bases unmatched to any gene: 5. Germline V gene data show CDR1 as SGHTA and CDR2 as FQGNSA. Here the CDR3 reads CASSSGQGPETQYF. The CDR3 DNA reads TGTGCCAGCAGCTCGGGACAGGGCCCGGAGACCCAGTACTTC.

The V call is TRBV6-5, the J call TRBJ2-1, with 10 bases that match TRBD2. The CDR3 is made up of 13 amino acids. The junction had 8 bases not matched to a gene; V was cut back by 6 bases and J by 12 bases. Looked up from germline, CDR1 is MNHEY and CDR2 is SVGAGI. The CDR3 nucleotides read TGTGCCAGCAGCGAGCGGGGGGGTTTTGGGCAGTTCTTC. Its translation: CASSERGGFGQFF.

As DNA, the CDR3 is TGTGCCAGCAGCTCGCCGCTTGGAGGCGAGCAGTACTTC. Protein: CASSSPLGGEQYF. This chain connects TRBV7-2 to TRBJ2-4; tentatively, D is TRBD2 (5 bases). The J call is doubtful: the DNA matches TRBJ2-7 better. The germline V gene has CDR1 SGHTA and CDR2 FQGNSA. There are 13 residues in the CDR3.